The sequence of this T cell receptor beta chain was determined in a study of CD8 T cells in ankylosing spondylitis. Study results and caveats: Those disease-linked clones were CD8+; they were also relatively rare in peripheral blood. In the blood and synovial fluid of reactive arthritis, some motif variants had been previously reported.

This clonotype was counted only a few times. Its antigen is currently unknown. Germline is not matched at one junction end, which may reflect a read error. The CDR3 sequence is 12 residues long. Germline CDR1 reads SGHTA; CDR2 reads FQGNSA. Researchers built TCR beta libraries using quantitative 5'-RACE with molecular barcodes. Each CDR3 protein is one row after TCRdb ran MiXCR on the 5' RACE reads. This table has 180,000 or so distinct CDR3 sequences, about 9.9% appearing once. This rearrangement joins TRBV7-2 to TRBJ2-3, with 7 bases matching TRBD2. The source material was blood, either unsorted or a sorted T cell fraction (not recorded which). The sequence came from a male donor with ankylosing spondylitis or in good health (not recorded which). The CDR3 region has the DNA TGTGCCAGCAGCCTTACCGGGACTATCCCTTCATTT. It translates to CASSLTGTIPSF.